These 12 T cell receptor beta chains share one sample of origin, sequenced in a study of T cell responses to AZD1222 COVID-19 vaccine. Generated by immunoSEQ multiplex PCR, the TCRdb table keeps only in-frame clones and is missing some. The sample yields 33,000 or so clones, roughly 90% seen once. The source was peripheral blood, collected 28 days after the second AZD1222 dose. These receptors were taken from an adult who received the AZD1222 COVID-19 vaccine.

The chain has TRBV24-1 and TRBJ2-7; TRBD1 matches at 7 bases. The germline V gene has CDR1 KGHDR and CDR2 SFDVKD. V dropped 3 bases and J dropped 1; count of bases not matched to a gene: 5. The CDR3 extends over 15 amino acids. CDR3 amino acids: CATSDRSGGSYEQYF. Written as DNA, the CDR3 is TGTGCCACCAGTGATAGGTCAGGGGGATCCTACGAGCAGTACTTC.

The rearrangement uses TRBV5-1 and TRBJ2-5; D unclear. Germline V gene lookup returns CDR1 SGHRS and CDR2 YFSETQ. Trimming took off 0 bases at V and 2 bases at J, with 8 bases between the two ends. The CDR3 runs 14 residues. This CDR3 is CASSLGAAQETQYF. The DNA for the CDR3 is TGCGCCAGCAGCTTGGGAGCAGCTCAAGAGACCCAGTACTTC.

This sequence joins TRBV3-1 (or the pseudogene TRBV3-2) and TRBJ1-3; D is uncertain. The CDR3 is 15 amino acids. V shed 3 bases and J shed 0 bases, with 9 bases lying between them. Germline V lookup: CDR1 LGHDT, CDR2 YNNKEL (reference sequence). CDR3 in DNA: TGTGCCAGCAGCCATCCGGGTCGCTCTGGAAACACCATATATTTT. Encoded protein: CASSHPGRSGNTIYF.

CDR3 in DNA: TGTGCCAGCAGTGCCGTACAGGGATTCGAAGAGGGCTACACCTTC. It specifies CASSAVQGFEEGYTF. V is TRBV6-2 or TRBV6-3 and J is TRBJ1-2, with D perhaps TRBD1 (6 bases). V was pared by 5 bases and J by 8 bases, with 21 bases between. The CDR3 totals 15 residues. CDR1 and CDR2 (germline): MNHEY, SVGEGT.

The J gene is TRBJ1-2, the V gene TRBV19, with D perhaps matching TRBD1 (5 bases). The CDR3 extends over 14 amino acids. The V gene's germline CDR1 is LNHDA and CDR2 SQIVND (reference sequence). Trimming took off 5 bases at V and 13 bases at J, with 23 bases between the two ends. CDR3 bases: TGTGCCAGTAGTTCCCTGAGGGGCCGCGGGTTCGGCACCTTC. Translated, it gives CASSSLRGRGFGTF.

The V call is TRBV6-5, the J call TRBJ1-2; D is uncertain. Trimming left V 0 bases short and J 4 bases short, with 12 bases between. The CDR3 is 15 residues long. Germline V lookup: CDR1 MNHEY, CDR2 SVGAGI. The chain's CDR3 is CASSYSRQDLYGYTF. The CDR3 nucleotides read TGTGCCAGCAGTTACTCGAGGCAGGATCTCTATGGCTACACCTTC.

The V and J genes are TRBV6-1 and TRBJ2-7, with D perhaps TRBD1 (6 bases). CDR1 MNHNS and CDR2 SASEGT come from the germline V gene. The ends were cut back, 5 bases at V and 1 base at J, with 9 bases in the middle. The CDR3 length is 13 residues. The CDR3 here is CASSSDRSYEQYF. The CDR3 DNA reads TGTGCCAGCAGTTCAGACAGGTCCTACGAGCAGTACTTC.

J is TRBJ2-2 and V is TRBV9; D is unclear. The ends were cut back, 0 bases at V and 5 bases at J, with 11 bases in the middle. Germline V gene lookup returns CDR1 SGDLS and CDR2 YYNGEE. CDR3 length: 15 residues. The CDR3 DNA reads TGTGCCAGCAGCGTAGAGTCAGGTCGAACCGGGGAGCTGTTTTTT. Protein product: CASSVESGRTGELFF.

This chain joins TRBV11-2 and TRBJ1-1, with D unclear. Germline V gene lookup returns CDR1 SGHAT and CDR2 FQNNGV. The CDR3 covers 15 residues. V gave up 0 bases and J gave up 5 bases, with 13 bases separating them. CDR3 protein: CASSLDSDRGTEAFF. The CDR3 bases are TGTGCCAGCAGCTTAGATTCAGACCGTGGAACTGAAGCTTTCTTT.

The V gene is TRBV9, the J gene TRBJ2-3; 7 positions match TRBD2. Germline CDR1 is SGDLS and CDR2 is YYNGEE. The CDR3 has 16 residues. V was clipped by 1 base and J by 2 bases; unmatched bases: 7. CDR3: CASSVSVGGFTDTQYF. For the CDR3, the DNA is TGTGCCAGCAGCGTATCTGTGGGGGGGTTCACAGATACGCAGTATTTT.

This rearrangement joins TRBV9 to TRBJ1-6; D not certain. Germline CDR1 is SGDLS and CDR2 is YYNGEE. Between the trimmed V and J ends, which lost 5 bases and 7 bases, there was a span of 7 bases. The CDR3 is 12 residues long. This CDR3 is CASRGLNSPLHF. CDR3 DNA: TGTGCCAGCAGGGGATTGAATTCACCCCTCCACTTT.

This clone came up once. The chain joins TRBV10-3 to TRBJ1-2; D gene unclear. The germline CDR1 and CDR2 sequences are ENHRY and SYGVKD. The CDR3 has 15 residues. V gave up 4 bases and J gave up 2 bases, with 14 bases separating them. The CDR3 sequence: CAISGGQASNYGYTF. CDR3 nucleotide sequence: TGTGCCATCAGTGGAGGGCAGGCGTCCAACTATGGCTACACCTTC.